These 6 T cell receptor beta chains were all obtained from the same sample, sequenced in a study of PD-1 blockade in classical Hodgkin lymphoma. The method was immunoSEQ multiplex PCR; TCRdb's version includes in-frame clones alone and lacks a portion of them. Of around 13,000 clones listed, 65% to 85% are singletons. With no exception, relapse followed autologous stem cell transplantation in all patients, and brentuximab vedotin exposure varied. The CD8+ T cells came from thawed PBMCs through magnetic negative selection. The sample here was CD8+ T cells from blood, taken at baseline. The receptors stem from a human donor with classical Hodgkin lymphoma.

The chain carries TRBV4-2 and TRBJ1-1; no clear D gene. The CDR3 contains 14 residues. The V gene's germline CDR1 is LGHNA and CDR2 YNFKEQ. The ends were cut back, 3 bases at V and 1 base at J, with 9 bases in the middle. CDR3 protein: CASSHTRGNTEAFF. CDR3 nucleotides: TGTGCCAGCAGCCATACGCGCGGGAACACTGAAGCTTTCTTT.

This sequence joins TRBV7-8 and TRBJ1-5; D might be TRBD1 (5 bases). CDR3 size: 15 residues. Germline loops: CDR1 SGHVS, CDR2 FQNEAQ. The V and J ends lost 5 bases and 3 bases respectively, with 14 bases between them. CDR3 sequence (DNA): TGTGCCAGCAGCCACCCCCGGGGGTACAATCAGCCCCAGCATTTT. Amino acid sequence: CASSHPRGYNQPQHF.

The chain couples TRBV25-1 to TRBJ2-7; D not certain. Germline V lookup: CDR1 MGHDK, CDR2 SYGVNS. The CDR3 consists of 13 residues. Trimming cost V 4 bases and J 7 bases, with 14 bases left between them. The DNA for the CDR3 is TGTGCCAGCAGTGGGGGTGGGCGGTGGGAGCAGTACTTC. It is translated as CASSGGGRWEQYF.

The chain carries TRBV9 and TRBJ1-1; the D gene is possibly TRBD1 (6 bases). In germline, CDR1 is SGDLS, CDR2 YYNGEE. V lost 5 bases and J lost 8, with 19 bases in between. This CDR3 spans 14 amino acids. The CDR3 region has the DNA TGTGCCAGCAGTGCGGGGGTAGGGGGATACGAAGCTTTCTTT. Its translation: CASSAGVGGYEAFF.

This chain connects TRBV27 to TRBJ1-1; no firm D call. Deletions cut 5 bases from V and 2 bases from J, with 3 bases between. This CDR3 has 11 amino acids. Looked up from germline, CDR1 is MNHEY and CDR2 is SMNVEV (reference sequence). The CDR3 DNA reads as TGTGCCAGCAGTGACAACACTGAAGCTTTCTTT. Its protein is CASSDNTEAFF.

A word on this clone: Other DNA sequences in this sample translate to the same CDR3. The CDR3 nucleotides read TGTGCCAGTCTCAACCTCGACAGGTACCTCTACGAGCAGTACTTC. Its protein product is CASLNLDRYLYEQYF. The chain is built from TRBV2 and TRBJ2-7; tentative D call: TRBD1 (6 bases). The CDR3 sequence is 15 residues long. Trimming removed 9 bases from V and 3 bases from J, with 21 bases in between. Germline V CDR1 and CDR2: SNHLY, FYNNEI.